This T cell receptor beta chain was profiled in a study of cytomegalovirus exposure and HLA in healthy donors. Study-wide findings and caveats: Across donors, most TCRs were seen rarely, yet some public ones were widespread.

Vbeta (60) and Jbeta (13) primers were used in the PCR. Repertoires were generated with immunoSEQ multiplex PCR, while TCRdb's copy carries only in-frame clones and drops some. The sample totals 150,000 to 200,000 clones. Between the trimmed V and J ends, which lost 6 bases and 3 bases, there was a span of 17 bases. The CDR3 loop spans 15 amino acids. Germline CDR1 MNHNS, CDR2 SASEGT. In the case of this clone: The antigen is unknown.

The TCR originated in a young woman in good health and CMV-seropositive. The sequenced material came from PBMCs. This chain uses TRBV6-1 with TRBJ1-1; possible D gene TRBD1, 5 bases. CDR3 sequence: CASRGPGYGDTEAFF. For the CDR3, the DNA is TGTGCCAGCAGGGGCCCAGGGTATGGGGACACTGAAGCTTTCTTT.